This T cell receptor beta chain was retrieved from a study of shared clonotypes between healthy human individuals. The naive CD8 fraction comprised CD45RO-negative cells positively selected for CCR7 and excluded terminally differentiated effector memory CD45RA+ cells. An assay was performed, and its level was deep. Roughly 33,000 T cell genomes, or 200 to 250 ng DNA, went into the sorted-subset replicate PCRs. Sequencing was performed with immunoSEQ multiplex PCR; in TCRdb, only in-frame clones are kept and a portion is missing. This sample carries fewer than 1 million clones, 95% to 97% of them seen once, and the ten largest clones take about 0.25%. As for this clone: The sample contains more than one DNA sequence encoding this CDR3.

CDR1 is KGHSH, CDR2 LQKENI, per germline. The CDR3 consists of 14 residues. V was clipped by 6 bases and J by 0 bases, with 8 bases between them. The clonotype comes from a young man in good health. Sequenced material: naive CD8+ T cells sorted from blood. V and J are TRBV18 and TRBJ2-2; no reliable D call. CDR3 residues: CASSGSANTGELFF. The CDR3 DNA reads TGTGCCAGCTCTGGAAGCGCGAACACCGGGGAGCTGTTTTTT.